This T cell receptor (beta chain) was captured in a study of cytomegalovirus exposure and HLA in healthy donors. Study-wide results and limits: The study recorded 150 to 200 TCR beta chains that were cytomegalovirus-associated.

Both 60 Vbeta primers and 13 Jbeta primers went into the PCR. Only in-frame clones appear in the TCRdb table, and some are missing; sequencing was by immunoSEQ multiplex PCR. The sample has approximately 150,000 clones; more than 80% are singletons. Concerning this clone itself: Its matching antigen is unknown.

Trimming removed 6 bases from V and 4 bases from J; junction bases left unmatched: 3. This CDR3 is 13 amino acids long. The germline V gene encodes CDR1 SNHLY and CDR2 FYNNEI. The chain carries TRBV2 and TRBJ1-5; 7 bases line up with TRBD1. Material for sequencing was PBMCs. The source is a woman aged 45-65 years in good health and CMV-seronegative. Here the CDR3 DNA reads TGTGCCAGCAGAGAACAGGGGAATCAGCCCCAGCATTTT. It is translated as CASREQGNQPQHF.